These 2 T cell receptor beta chains share one sample of origin, sequenced in a study of identical twins. TCRdb re-called the 5' RACE reads through MiXCR, storing one row per CDR3 protein. The sample consists of 700,000 or so distinct CDR3 sequences, 8.6% of them appearing once. The same specimen was also included in a second study, on yellow fever vaccine responses in identical twins.

Sequencing was done on a sample of PBMCs. The receptor source for this set is a woman aged 18-29 years in good health.

This clonotype was observed at least ten times. The V gene is TRBV28, the J gene TRBJ2-7, with TRBD1 identical over 9 bases. V was pared by 6 bases and J by 6 bases, with 6 bases of the junction left unmatched. The CDR3 contains 13 residues. The V gene's germline CDR1 is MDHEN and CDR2 SYDVKM. DNA for the CDR3: TGTGCCAGCAGGCCGGACAGGGGTGGCGAGCAGTACTTC. Translating gives CASRPDRGGEQYF. The full variable domain, its missing parts supplied by reference TRBV28 and TRBJ2-7, is DVKVTQSSRYLVKRTGEKVFLECVQDMDHENMFWYRQDPGLGLRLIYFSYDVKMKEKGDIPEGYSVSREKKERFSLILESASTNQTSMYLCASRPDRGGEQYFGPGTRLTVT.

The rearrangement uses TRBV6-2 or TRBV6-3 and TRBJ2-7, with D perhaps matching TRBD1 or TRBD2 (5 bases each). The CDR3 length is 18 residues. Germline-derived CDR1 and CDR2 are MNHEY and SVGEGT. V was shortened by 2 bases and J by 3 bases, with 23 bases between the two germline ends. The CDR3 nucleotides are TGTGCCAGCAGTTACAAACCGATTGACAGATCCGGAGGCTACGAGCAGTACTTC. It codes for CASSYKPIDRSGGYEQYF.